These T cell receptor beta chains were read from a single sample in a study of T cell responses to AZD1222 COVID-19 vaccine. Profiled with immunoSEQ multiplex PCR; TCRdb holds only in-frame clones, not every one. The data show 75,000 to 95,000 clones, about 92% seen once. Specimen: peripheral blood, collected on day 0 of AZD1222 vaccination. The receptors come from an adult in good health. Each CDR3 is given with its conserved first and last residue. A D gene is named only where the DNA matches it firmly. Clone size appears in some rows only: once, few, many, or a class for an expanded clone.

j_call v_call d_call clone_size cdr3_nt cdr3_aa
TRBJ1-2 TRBV4-1 TRBD1 few TGCGCCAGCAGCCGGGGCCTTCAGGGGGCCTATGGCTACACCTTC CASSRGLQGAYGYTF
TRBJ2-1 TRBV18 NA NA TGTGCCAGCTCACCGGGGAGATACAATGAGCAGTTCTTC CASSPGRYNEQFF
TRBJ1-5 TRBV29-1 TRBD1 once TGCAGCGTCCCGGGACAGGGGGGAAATCAGCCCCAGCATTTT CSVPGQGGNQPQHF
TRBJ1-1 TRBV6-4 NA NA TGTGCCAGCAGTGAAGAGGGAGGAATGAACACTGAAGCTTTCTTT CASSEEGGMNTEAFF
TRBJ1-2 TRBV5-1 TRBD1 NA TGCGCCAGCAGCCTAGGGGGGACAGGTTCTTTCTACACCTTC CASSLGGTGSFYTF
TRBJ2-2 TRBV5-1 TRBD2 NA TGCGCCAGCAGCATTAGCGGGGGAGCGAACACCGGGGAGCTGTTTTTT CASSISGGANTGELFF
TRBJ1-2 TRBV19 NA NA TGTGCCAGTAGTACCCTAAATCGACAGGTGGGGCTACATGGCTACACCTTC CASSTLNRQVGLHGYTF
TRBJ1-1 TRBV5-5 TRBD1 once TGTGCCAGCAGCTTGGAGGACAGGGGGGAAACTGAAGCTTTCTTT CASSLEDRGETEAFF
TRBJ2-7 TRBV12-3/TRBV12-4 NA NA TGTGCCAGCAGTCTACGACGGTACGAGCAGTACTTC CASSLRRYEQYF
TRBJ1-1 TRBV7-3 TRBD1 NA TGTGCCAGCAGACAGGGGGGTAACACTGAAGCTTTCTTT CASRQGGNTEAFF
TRBJ1-1 TRBV11-3 TRBD1 NA TGTGCCAGCAGCTTAGGGGGGGACAGGGAGAACACTGAAGCTTTCTTT CASSLGGDRENTEAFF
TRBJ1-5 TRBV7-7 TRBD1 NA TGTGCCAGCAGACATACGACAGGGAGAAATCAGCCCCAGCATTTT CASRHTTGRNQPQHF
TRBJ1-2 TRBV25-1 NA NA TGTGCCAGCAGTGAAACGGGTATAGACTATGGCTACACCTTC CASSETGIDYGYTF
TRBJ2-2 TRBV6-4 NA NA TGTGCCAGCAGTGACCACAGGAGCACCGGGGAGCTGTTTTTT CASSDHRSTGELFF
TRBJ1-5 TRBV7-9 NA NA TGTGCCAGCAGCTTAGTGACAGAGAAAATGGTCTACGGTCAGCCCCAGCATTTT CASSLVTEKMVYGQPQHF
TRBJ2-2 TRBV30 TRBD2 NA TGTGCCTGGAGTGAGGGACTAGCGACCGGGGAGCTGTTTTTT CAWSEGLATGELFF
TRBJ1-1 TRBV2 NA NA TGTGCCAGCAGTACTAGGTCTGACACTGAAGCTTTCTTT CASSTRSDTEAFF
TRBJ2-3 TRBV11-3 TRBD1 NA TGTGCCAGCAGCCAACAGGGGATTAGCACAGATACGCAGTATTTT CASSQQGISTDTQYF
TRBJ1-1 TRBV5-1 NA few TGCGCCAGCAGCTTGGAGTGGACGGTTAACACTGAAGCTTTCTTT CASSLEWTVNTEAFF
TRBJ2-2 TRBV9 NA NA TGTGCCAGCAGCAGCCTTACGGCCATGAACACCGGGGAGCTGTTTTTT CASSSLTAMNTGELFF
TRBJ1-1 TRBV19 NA NA TGTGCCAGTATAACGAACACTGAAGCTTTCTTT CASITNTEAFF
TRBJ2-1 TRBV5-1 TRBD1 NA TGCGCCAGCAGCTTCGAGACAGGGTCTTGGGATGAGCAGTTCTTC CASSFETGSWDEQFF
TRBJ1-1 TRBV20-1 NA once TGCAGTGCGAGTGAGGACAGGAACACTGAAGCTTTCTTT CSASEDRNTEAFF
TRBJ1-4 TRBV2 TRBD1 NA TGTGCCAGCAGAGACGGGACAGGAGGTGAAAAACTGTTTTTT CASRDGTGGEKLFF
TRBJ2-3 TRBV6-2/TRBV6-3 TRBD2 NA TGTGCCAGCAGTGGGGGGGCAGATACGCAGTATTTT CASSGGADTQYF
TRBJ2-5 TRBV9 TRBD2 NA TGTGCCAGCAGCCTAGGACTAGGGGTGGGAGAGACCCAGTACTTC CASSLGLGVGETQYF
TRBJ1-2 TRBV5-6 NA NA TGTGCCAGCAGCTTGGGAAGGGTGGGCTACACCTTC CASSLGRVGYTF
TRBJ2-5 TRBV6-5 NA NA TGTGCCAGCAGTTATTCCGACAAATTTGAGACCCAGTACTTC CASSYSDKFETQYF
TRBJ1-1 TRBV15 NA NA TGTGCCACCAGCAGGAGACACGGGAACACTGAAGCTTTCTTT CATSRRHGNTEAFF
TRBJ1-3 TRBV5-1 NA NA TGCGCCAGCAGCTTGGGGGACACCTCTGGAAACACCATATATTTT CASSLGDTSGNTIYF